This TCR beta chain was sequenced in a study of blood T cells in healthy people across ages. This clonotype was counted between two and nine times. Trimming took 8 bases from V and 4 from J, leaving 17 bases between them. In germline, CDR1 is LGHNA, CDR2 YSLEER. The CDR3 runs 14 residues. Primers used in a second PCR of about 6 to 11 cycles were a sample-barcoded 5' primer and a J-beta primer mix. Every molecule of cDNA carried a tag from a template-switch adaptor with 12 random nucleotides. Each CDR3 protein is one row after TCRdb ran MiXCR on the 5' RACE reads. This sample has hundreds of thousands of distinct CDR3 sequences; about 25% occur once, and the top ten carry just over 8.5%. This same sample was also taken into another study, of T cells of mothers and their children. That study reports: A few healthy Caucasian mothers, along with their six children, served as the donors. Addition of sample barcodes and 2-4 random nucleotides occurred through the M1S primer of the second PCR. For unrelated pairs as for related ones, thymic selection shapes TCR recombination output similarly.

Sequenced: blood. The TCR comes from a boy younger than 18 in good health. The chain couples TRBV4-3 to TRBJ1-1; D might be TRBD1 (5 bases). CDR3 sequence reads: CASGLITGGTEAFF. CDR3 nucleotides: TGCGCCAGCGGCTTGATTACGGGGGGCACTGAAGCTTTCTTT.